This TCR beta chain was identified during a study of blood T cell repertoires in COVID-19. Germline values: CDR1 SGDLS, CDR2 YYNGEE. The CDR3 covers 14 residues. V dropped 0 bases and J dropped 1 base, with 6 bases sitting between them. Original processing methods: Amplification of reference gene primers provided the estimated nucleated cell counts. Assay: immunoSEQ multiplex PCR; the TCRdb copy retains only in-frame clones and omits some. That table gives V, J and clone size, and the DNA gave D and trimming. The data show 250,000 to 400,000 clones, with around 87% seen just once and about 5.4% held by the top ten.

The sample was PBMCs or T cells enriched from blood (not recorded which). The sequence was collected from a woman aged 25 to 45 who had recovered from COVID-19. The chain joins TRBV9 to TRBJ2-3; D gene uncertain. CDR3 protein: CASSVEEGTDTQYF. Here the CDR3 DNA reads TGTGCCAGCAGCGTAGAAGAGGGCACAGATACGCAGTATTTT.